The 3 T cell receptor beta chains given below trace back to one sample, sequenced in a study of blood T cell repertoires in COVID-19. Only in-frame clones appear in the TCRdb table, and some are missing; sequencing was by immunoSEQ multiplex PCR. Here the sample spans fewer than 120,000 clones, around 76% being singletons. The sequencing sample was made of peripheral blood. The source is a woman older than 75 with acute or convalescent COVID-19.

CDR3 in DNA: TGCAGCGATTCGAAGCGGGTAGCCAACTATGGCTACACCTTC. Protein sequence: CSDSKRVANYGYTF. The chain employs TRBV29-1 and TRBJ1-2; no reliable D call. Germline V gene lookup returns CDR1 SQVTM and CDR2 ANQGSEA. The V and J ends lost 7 bases and 2 bases respectively, with 17 bases between them. The CDR3 runs 14 residues.

This chain connects TRBV11-2 to TRBJ1-5; 7 bases agree with TRBD1. Germline CDR1 is SGHAT and CDR2 is FQNNGV. V was clipped by 4 bases and J by 3 bases; unmatched bases: 6. The CDR3 has 15 amino acids. The CDR3 spells CASSSLTGLNQPQHF. CDR3 sequence (DNA): TGTGCCAGCAGCTCCTTGACAGGGCTCAATCAGCCCCAGCATTTT.

As for this clone: A junction end diverges from the germline sequence, so it may reflect a read error. The chain is built from TRBV29-1 and TRBJ2-5; 7 bases are a match to TRBD1. CDR3 length: 12 residues. The germline V gene encodes CDR1 SQVTM and CDR2 ANQGSEA. CDR3 bases: TGCAGCGTTGAAGACGGGACAGAGCCCCAGTACTTC. Protein: CSVEDGTEPQYF.